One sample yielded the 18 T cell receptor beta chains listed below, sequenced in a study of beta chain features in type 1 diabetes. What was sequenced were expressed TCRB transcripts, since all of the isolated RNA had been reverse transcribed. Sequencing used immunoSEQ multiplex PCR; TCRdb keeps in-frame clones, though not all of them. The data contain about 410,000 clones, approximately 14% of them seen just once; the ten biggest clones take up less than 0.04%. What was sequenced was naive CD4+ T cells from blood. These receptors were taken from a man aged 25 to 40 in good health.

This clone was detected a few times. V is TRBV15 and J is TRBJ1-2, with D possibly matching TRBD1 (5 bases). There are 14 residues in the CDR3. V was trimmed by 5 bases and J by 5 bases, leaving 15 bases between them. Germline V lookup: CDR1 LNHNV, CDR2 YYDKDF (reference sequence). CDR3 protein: CATSRRDVEYGYTF. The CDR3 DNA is TGTGCCACCAGCCGCCGGGACGTAGAATATGGCTACACCTTC. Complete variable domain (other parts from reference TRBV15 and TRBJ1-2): DAMVIQNPRYQVTQFGKPVTLSCSQTLNHNVMYWYQQKSSQAPKLLFHYYDKDFNNEADTPDNFQSRRPNTSFCFLDIRSPGLGDTAMYLCATSRRDVEYGYTFGSGTRLTVV.

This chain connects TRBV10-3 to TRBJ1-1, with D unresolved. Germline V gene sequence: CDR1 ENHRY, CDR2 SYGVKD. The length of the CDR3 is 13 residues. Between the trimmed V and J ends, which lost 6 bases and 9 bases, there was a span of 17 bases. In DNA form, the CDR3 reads TGTGCCATCAGCACCGTATTGCAGTATCAAGCTTTCTTT. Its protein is CAISTVLQYQAFF.

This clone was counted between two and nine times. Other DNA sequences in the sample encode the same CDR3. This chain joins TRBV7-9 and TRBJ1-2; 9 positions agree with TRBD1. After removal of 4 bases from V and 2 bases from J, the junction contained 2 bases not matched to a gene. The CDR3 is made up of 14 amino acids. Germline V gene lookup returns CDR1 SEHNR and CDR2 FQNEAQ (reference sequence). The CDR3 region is CASSSTGGNYGYTF. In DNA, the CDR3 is TGTGCCAGCAGCTCGACAGGGGGAAACTATGGCTACACCTTC.

DNA for the CDR3: TGTGCCAGCAGTTCCCCCAGGGGGCCGACCGGGGAGCTGTTTTTT. Encoded protein: CASSSPRGPTGELFF. The chain has TRBV6-5 and TRBJ2-2; 8 nucleotides agree with TRBD1. The CDR3 has 15 amino acids. The germline V gene encodes CDR1 MNHEY and CDR2 SVGAGI. The V gene end was trimmed by 4 bases and the J gene end by 5 bases; junction bases not matched to a gene: 6.

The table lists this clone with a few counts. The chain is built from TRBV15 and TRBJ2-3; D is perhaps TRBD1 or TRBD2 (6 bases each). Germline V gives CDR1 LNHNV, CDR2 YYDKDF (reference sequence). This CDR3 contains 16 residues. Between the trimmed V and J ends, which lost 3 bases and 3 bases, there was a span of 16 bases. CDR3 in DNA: TGTGCCACCAGCAGTCTCCGGGGGCTGGGGACAGATACGCAGTATTTT. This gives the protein CATSSLRGLGTDTQYF.

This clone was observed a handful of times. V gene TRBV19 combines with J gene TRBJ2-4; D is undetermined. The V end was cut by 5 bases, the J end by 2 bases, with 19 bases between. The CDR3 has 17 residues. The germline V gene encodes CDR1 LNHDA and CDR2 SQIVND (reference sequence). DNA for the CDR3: TGTGCCAGTAGTGCCTCTAATGCGGCAGGTTCCAAAAACATTCAGTACTTC. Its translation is CASSASNAAGSKNIQYF.

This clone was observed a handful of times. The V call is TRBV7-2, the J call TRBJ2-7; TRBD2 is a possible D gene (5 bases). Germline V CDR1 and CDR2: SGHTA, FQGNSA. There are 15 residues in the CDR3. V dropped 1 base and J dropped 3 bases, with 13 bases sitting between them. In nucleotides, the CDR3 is TGTGCCAGCAGCTTAGGGGCGGGCCGAATCTACGAGCAGTACTTC. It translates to CASSLGAGRIYEQYF.

CDR3 sequence (DNA): TGTGCCAGCAGCGCCTGGGACGGGGAACTTCAAGAGACCCAGTACTTC. This translates into CASSAWDGELQETQYF. This chain connects TRBV9 to TRBJ2-5; D is tentatively TRBD1 or TRBD2 (5 bases each). CDR1 SGDLS and CDR2 YYNGEE come from the germline V gene. V was pared by 3 bases and J by 2 bases, with 17 bases between. The CDR3 extends over 16 amino acids.

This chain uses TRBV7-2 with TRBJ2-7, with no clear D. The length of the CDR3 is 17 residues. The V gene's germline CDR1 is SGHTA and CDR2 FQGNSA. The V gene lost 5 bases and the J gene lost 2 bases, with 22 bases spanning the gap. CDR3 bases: TGTGCCAGCAGCCCCAGCTTACCTCATCAAGGGACCTACGAGCAGTACGTC. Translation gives CASSPSLPHQGTYEQYV.

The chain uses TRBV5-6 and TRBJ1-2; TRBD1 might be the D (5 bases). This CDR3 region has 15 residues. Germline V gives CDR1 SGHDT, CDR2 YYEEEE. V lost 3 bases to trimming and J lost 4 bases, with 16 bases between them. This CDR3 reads CASSYYSGQPYGYTF. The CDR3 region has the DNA TGTGCCAGCAGCTACTATTCGGGGCAGCCCTATGGCTACACCTTC.

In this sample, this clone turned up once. The CDR3 nucleotides read TGTGCCAGCAGCTTGGGGGGGCCCAATCAGCCCCAGCATTTT. Its translation: CASSLGGPNQPQHF. The J gene is TRBJ1-5, the V gene TRBV5-4; the D gene is possibly TRBD1 (6 bases). The germline V gene has CDR1 SGHNT and CDR2 YYREEE (reference sequence). This CDR3 is built from 14 residues. V was cut by 0 bases and J by 3 bases, with 7 bases left in between.

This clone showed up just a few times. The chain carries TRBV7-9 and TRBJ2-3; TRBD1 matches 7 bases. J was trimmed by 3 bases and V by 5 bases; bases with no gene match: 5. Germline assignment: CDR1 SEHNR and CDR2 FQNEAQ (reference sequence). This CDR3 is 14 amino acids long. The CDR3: CASSHTGATDTQYF. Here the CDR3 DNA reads TGTGCCAGCAGCCATACAGGGGCGACAGATACGCAGTATTTT.

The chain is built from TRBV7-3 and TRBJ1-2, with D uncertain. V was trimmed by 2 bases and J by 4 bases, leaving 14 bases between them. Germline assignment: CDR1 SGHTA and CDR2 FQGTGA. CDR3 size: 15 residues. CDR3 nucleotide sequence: TGTGCCAGCAGCTTATCCCATAGGGTGGGCTATGGCTACACCTTC. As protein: CASSLSHRVGYGYTF. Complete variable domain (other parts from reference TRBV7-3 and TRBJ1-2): GAGVSQTPSNKVTEKGKYVELRCDPISGHTALYWYRQSLGQGPEFLIYFQGTGAADDSGLPNDRFFAVRPEGSVSTLKIQRTERGDSAVYLCASSLSHRVGYGYTFGSGTRLTVV.

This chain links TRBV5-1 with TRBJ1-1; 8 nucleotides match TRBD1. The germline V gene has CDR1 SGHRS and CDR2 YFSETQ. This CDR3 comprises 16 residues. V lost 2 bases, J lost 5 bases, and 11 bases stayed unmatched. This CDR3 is CASSFYLGQGKTEAFF. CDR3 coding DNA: TGCGCCAGCAGCTTTTACCTTGGACAGGGAAAGACTGAAGCTTTCTTT. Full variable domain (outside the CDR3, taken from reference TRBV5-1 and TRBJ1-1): KAGVTQTPRYLIKTRGQQVTLSCSPISGHRSVSWYQQTPGQGLQFLFEYFSETQRNKGNFPGRFSGRQFSNSRSEMNVSTLELGDSALYLCASSFYLGQGKTEAFFGQGTRLTVV.

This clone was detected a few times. As DNA, the CDR3 is TGCAGCGTCGCCAGCGGGCAGAGGGCGAACACTGAAGCTTTCTTT. Translated, it gives CSVASGQRANTEAFF. The V and J genes are TRBV29-1 and TRBJ1-1, with no clear D. CDR1 and CDR2 (germline): SQVTM, ANQGSEA. CDR3 size: 15 residues. The V and J ends lost 6 bases and 1 base respectively, with 18 bases between them.

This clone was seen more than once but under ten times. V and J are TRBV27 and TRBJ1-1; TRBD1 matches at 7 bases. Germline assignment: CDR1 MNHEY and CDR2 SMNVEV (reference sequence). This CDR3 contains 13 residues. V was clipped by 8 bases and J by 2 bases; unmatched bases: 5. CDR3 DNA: TGTGCCAGCGGGGACAGAGTCAACACTGAAGCTTTCTTT. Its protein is CASGDRVNTEAFF.

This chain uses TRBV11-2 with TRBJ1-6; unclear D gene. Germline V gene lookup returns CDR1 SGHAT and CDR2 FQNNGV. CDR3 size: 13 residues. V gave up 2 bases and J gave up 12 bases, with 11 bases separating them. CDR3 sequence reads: CASSLQSWEPLHF. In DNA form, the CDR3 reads TGTGCCAGCAGCTTACAAAGTTGGGAACCCCTCCACTTT.

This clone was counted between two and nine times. As DNA, the CDR3 is TGTGCCAGCAGTCCACTAGCCCCCAAGACAGATACGCAGTATTTT. Translating it yields CASSPLAPKTDTQYF. This chain links TRBV7-8 with TRBJ2-3, with a possible D match to TRBD2 (6 bases). The V end lost 6 bases, the J end lost 3 bases, and 16 bases lay between the germline ends. This CDR3 region has 15 residues. CDR1 and CDR2 from the germline V gene are SGHVS and FQNEAQ. Complete variable domain (other parts from reference TRBV7-8 and TRBJ2-3): GAGVSQSPRYKVAKRGQDVALRCDPISGHVSLFWYQQALGQGPEFLTYFQNEAQLDKSGLPSDRFFAERPEGSVSTLKIQRTQQEDSAVYLCASSPLAPKTDTQYFGPGTRLTVL.